The subject of this entry is one T cell receptor beta chain. This specimen comes from a study of T cells in Graves' hyperthyroidism and ophthalmopathy. Researchers took RNA transcripts and amplified the TCR beta CDR3 regions from them. First-round RT-PCR of the TCR CDR3 relied on the HTBI primer set. MiXCR, run by TCRdb on the multiplex PCR reads, gives a single entry per CDR3 protein. The data hold over 550,000 distinct CDR3 sequences, with around 17% observed a single time. The germline V gene has CDR1 MNHEY and CDR2 SVGEGT. This CDR3 is 15 amino acids long. V lost 4 bases to trimming and J lost 9 bases, with 19 bases between them.

The chain carries TRBV6-2 or TRBV6-3 and TRBJ2-1; the D gene could be TRBD1 or TRBD2 (5 bases each). The clonotype originates from a young woman with Graves' hyperthyroidism. Sequences were obtained from blood. The CDR3 loop is CASSSGPWTQSEQFF. CDR3 coding DNA: TGTGCCAGCAGTTCGGGGCCATGGACACAATCTGAGCAGTTCTTC.